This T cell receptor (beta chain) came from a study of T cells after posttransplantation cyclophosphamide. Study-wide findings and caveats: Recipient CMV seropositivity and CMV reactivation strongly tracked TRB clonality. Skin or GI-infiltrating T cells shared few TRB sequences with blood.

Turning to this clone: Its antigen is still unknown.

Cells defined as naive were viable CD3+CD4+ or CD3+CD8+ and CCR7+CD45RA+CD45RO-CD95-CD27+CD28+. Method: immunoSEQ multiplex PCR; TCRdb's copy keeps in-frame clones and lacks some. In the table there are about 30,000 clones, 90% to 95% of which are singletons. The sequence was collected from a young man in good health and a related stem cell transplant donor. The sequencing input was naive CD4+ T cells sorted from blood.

The CDR3 region has the DNA TGTGCCAGCAGCTTAGGGTTTGGCCAGAACAATGAGCAGTTCTTC. This sequence encodes CASSLGFGQNNEQFF. V usage is TRBV7-8 and J usage is TRBJ2-1; D not certain. CDR1 is SGHVS, CDR2 FQNEAQ, per germline. There are 15 residues in the CDR3. V was cut by 1 base and J by 5 bases, with 12 bases left in between.